This T cell receptor beta chain originates from a study of Ad26.COV2.S vaccination and SARS-CoV-2 variants (dated by TCRdb to about 2021). Regarding the complete study: Vaccine-arm donors were drawn from COV1001, a multicentre, randomized, double-blind, placebo-controlled phase I-IIa trial of Ad26.COV2.S in healthy adults. Sequencing of the TCRbeta repertoire served to evaluate the specificity and breadth of SARS-CoV-2-reactive T cell receptors following Ad26.COV2.S vaccination. A total of 32 samples were included in the TCR-sequenced set, comprising around 19 Ad26.COV2.S vaccine recipients, 5 placebo recipients and 8 SARS-CoV-2 convalescent individuals. Trial participants were randomized into five groups of five, in which low-dose or high-dose Ad26.COV2.S was given once or twice, or placebo was given on both occasions. Investigators remained blinded to trial group allocation during experiments and outcome assessment. Ad26.COV2.S was administered intramuscularly at a dose of 5x10^10 or 1x10^11 viral particles, either as one shot or as two shots given 56 days apart.

This clone was picked up one time. This receptor's antigen is unknown. The input lacks base qualities; no much larger clone sits a single base away. The immunoSEQ Assay was the method used to sequence TCRbeta CDR3 regions. After extraction, genomic DNA underwent amplification by bias-controlled multiplex PCR, followed by high-throughput sequencing. The published analysis was carried out like this. To quantify the absolute abundance of each unique TCRbeta CDR3 region, sequences were collapsed and filtered. T cell fraction was estimated by normalizing TCRbeta template counts to usable DNA, with usable DNA measured through amplification of reference genes found in all nucleated cells. Repertoire TCRs were annotated as SARS-CoV-2-specific when V gene, CDR3 amino acid sequence and J gene were exactly matched to a known reactive TCR set. The reference SARS-CoV-2 TCR set was derived from MIRA and filtered for enrichment in COVID-19-positive ImmuneCODE repertoires, a step that removed public or cross-reactive TCRs. Using the MIRA antigens, annotated TCRs were further analysed by specific ORF or by position within an ORF. Depth was the summed frequency of annotated unique rearrangements, while breadth was defined as annotated unique rearrangements over total unique productive rearrangements. Two-sided Wilcoxon rank-sum tests were used to compare TCR breadth between groups. TCRdb provides this immuneACCESS table in a form limited to in-frame rearrangements. Some clones are lacking; in checked studies, under half of them reflect an unresolved V gene, and why the rest are absent is not known. That table furnishes V, J and clone size, whereas the DNA furnished D and trimming. Here the sample has a few hundred thousand clones; about nine tenths occur a single time. The ten largest make up over 1.5% of the sample.

From a lookup of the germline V gene (reference sequence), CDR1 and CDR2 are PRHDT and FYEKMQ. V loses 5 bases at its end and J loses 0 bases; junction bases beyond the gene matches: 10. Including cysteine and phenylalanine, the CDR3 has 17 amino acids. The only DNA kept is the CDR3, 51 bases in frame from the first base. What the study reported, not specific to this receptor: After vaccination, substantial breadth of spike-specific CD8+ and CD4+ T cell responses was reported. Comparing responses between vaccine doses or regimens was not something the study was powered to do. Vaccine and placebo recipients had similar non-spike TCR breadth, a finding consistent with the vaccine containing only spike. It was noted by the authors that total T cell responses may have been underestimated by the TCR breadth and depth analyses. Higher spike-specific TCR breadth was observed in Ad26.COV2.S recipients than in placebo recipients (P = 0.0014).

The sample's treatment or condition label is to be understood as: 15 to 20 received Ad26.COV2.S at low or high dose, single or two shots; 5 received placebo; per-sample allocation not given. For vaccine and placebo recipients, the sequenced repertoires came from samples collected on day 63 after the first injection. Cohort 1b enrolled fewer than 30 adults aged 18-55 years at a single site in Boston, USA, between 29 July and 7 August 2020. Ad26.COV2.S was a replication-incompetent adenovirus type 26 vector that expressed a prefusion-stabilized SARS-CoV-2 spike protein derived from the original Wuhan strain.

The input for sequencing was peripheral blood, taken in a trial of Ad26.COV2.S vaccine versus placebo. The receptor's source is a person between 18 and 65 years old who received the Ad26.COV2.S COVID-19 vaccine or a placebo. Rearrangement joined TRBV13 to TRBJ2-5, and 9 junction bases match TRBD1. The CDR3 region reads CASSPWVRDRDQETQYF. The nucleotide sequence is TGTGCCAGCAGCCCGTGGGTAAGGGACAGGGACCAAGAGACCCAGTACTTC.